This TCR beta chain appears in the sequencing data of a study of blood T cell repertoires in COVID-19. Study-wide background: Researchers got acute and convalescent COVID-19 samples from the United States, Italy and Spain. The analysed material was cDNA or gDNA that came from T cells, B-cell-depleted T cells, or PBMCs.

The V gene end was trimmed by 2 bases and the J gene end by 8 bases; junction bases not matched to a gene: 2. Germline assignment: CDR1 MDHEN and CDR2 SYDVKM. CDR3 size: 14 residues. Authors' processing steps: From reference gene primer amplification, estimates of nucleated cell counts were derived. Only in-frame clones appear in the TCRdb table, and some are missing; sequencing was by immunoSEQ multiplex PCR. The D gene and trimming were derived from the DNA, and the V and J assignments and clone size from that table. The table includes 150,000 to 200,000 clones, approximately 80% detected once. This clonotype originated in a human donor in a cohort sampled during active COVID-19. The V call is TRBV28, the J call TRBJ1-4; 10 bases are a match to TRBD1. Sequenced sample: peripheral blood. The CDR3 loop is CASSLDRGREKLFF. The CDR3 DNA follows: TGTGCCAGCAGTTTAGACAGGGGGCGGGAAAAACTGTTTTTT.